This passage covers 4 T cell receptor beta chains from one sample sequenced in a study of OX40 agonist ivuxolimab in advanced cancers. Library preparation used the immunoSEQ multiplex PCR assay. TCRdb stores this immuneACCESS table with in-frame sequences only. Part of the clones is absent; in the studies checked, under half of the shortfall reflects unresolved V genes, and no reason is known for the rest. In all, the sample holds over 40,000 clones, and 80% to 85% of those were seen once. 3% to 3.5% of the sample is held by the ten biggest clonotypes. The specimen was CD4+ or CD8+ T cells sorted from blood, collected in a trial of the OX40 agonist ivuxolimab. The receptor set was obtained from an adult with an advanced solid tumor such as melanoma, head and neck, liver or kidney cancer.

The table lists this clone with a few counts. V gene TRBV4-2 combines with J gene TRBJ2-5; 9 bases are shared with TRBD2. The germline V gene encodes CDR1 LGHNA and CDR2 YNFKEQ. Trimming at V came to 0 bases and at J to 2 bases, leaving 4 bases not matched to a gene. This CDR3 spans 16 amino acids. The CDR3 protein is CASSQDGTSSQETQYF. The CDR3, as DNA: TGTGCCAGCAGCCAAGATGGGACTAGCTCTCAAGAGACCCAGTACTTC.

This chain joins TRBV6-1 and TRBJ2-7; 10 bases are a match to TRBD1. Trimming at V came to 5 bases and at J to 1 base, leaving 2 bases not matched to a gene. This CDR3 has 14 residues. Germline values: CDR1 MNHNS, CDR2 SASEGT. The CDR3 loop reads CASSRQGASYEQYF. The DNA of the CDR3 is TGTGCCAGCAGTAGACAGGGGGCTTCCTACGAGCAGTACTTC.

This chain connects TRBV27 to TRBJ1-6; D is possibly TRBD1 (6 bases). The CDR3 runs to 17 residues. Germline CDR1 MNHEY, CDR2 SMNVEV (reference sequence). V dropped 3 bases and J dropped 0 bases, with 12 bases sitting between them. The CDR3 DNA is TGTGCCAGCAGTTTGAGTCGGGGGCGCTCCTATAATTCACCCCTCCACTTT. This codes for CASSLSRGRSYNSPLHF.

In its sample, this clone was seen once. This chain uses TRBV19 with TRBJ2-3, with D possibly being TRBD1 (5 bases). With 5 bases removed from V and 7 bases from J, the gap between germline ends came to 10 bases. CDR3 size: 12 residues. Germline CDR1 LNHDA, CDR2 SQIVND (reference sequence). The CDR3 region is CASSSQGNTQYF. CDR3 DNA sequence: TGTGCCAGTAGTTCGCAGGGAAATACGCAGTATTTT.